The entry that follows covers one TCR beta chain sequence. This clonotype appeared many times. The specificity of this receptor is unknown. Qualities for individual bases were not recorded, and no much larger clone is one base off. From the cysteine up to the phenylalanine, the CDR3 has a length of 15 residues. Solely the CDR3 DNA is kept, with 45 bases framed from the first base. CDR1 MNHEY and CDR2 SVGEGT were looked up in the germline V gene. The germline ends are 14 bases apart after V is trimmed by 4 bases and J by 4 bases. The sample belongs to a study of CD8 T cells in ankylosing spondylitis (dated by TCRdb to 2016 to 2017). Background for the entire study: The study set out to find disease-linked TCR variants by profiling T cell receptor beta repertoires in ankylosing spondylitis patients and healthy donors. The whole study cohort included roughly 110 healthy donors and 20 to 30 ankylosing spondylitis patients. Peripheral blood was sampled, and synovial fluid was additionally collected from ankylosing spondylitis patients. What the authors observed across the whole study: Significant enrichment of the disease-linked clones was reported in matched synovial fluid samples from ankylosing spondylitis patients. Some motif variants had previously been reported in the synovial fluid and blood of reactive arthritis patients, which suggests shared mechanisms of disease initiation. The disease-linked clones showed a CD8+ phenotype and occurred at relatively low frequencies in peripheral blood. Blood from ankylosing spondylitis patients appeared to be characterized by a TCR beta motif composed of about eight highly homologous amino acid variants.

Sequencer: Illumina HiSeq 2500. Quantitative 5'-RACE with molecular barcodes was used to prepare TCR beta libraries. Processing in the source paper ran as follows. Disease-linked TCR variants were identified with a new computational method built on a probabilistic model of VDJ rearrangement. TCRdb cleaned the public reads at Q25 with fastp, built clones with MiXCR and kept in-frame beta chains. Records with the same CDR3 protein are collapsed into one entry carrying the most frequent genes and DNA. Clone size and V and J calls follow TCRdb, not the original study. Recorded for this sample are about 130,000 distinct CDR3 sequences; 7.3% of them occurred a single time. The ten largest clonotypes hold 9.5% to 15% of the sample.

This receptor was identified in a female donor with ankylosing spondylitis or in good health (not recorded which). Source material: blood, either unsorted or a sorted T cell fraction (not recorded which). The receptor chain draws on TRBV6-2 or TRBV6-3 and TRBJ1-5, with the D gene too uncertain to name. CDR3 region: CASSSGLSWNQPQHF. The DNA is TGTGCCAGCAGTTCGGGCCTCTCATGGAATCAGCCCCAGCATTTT.